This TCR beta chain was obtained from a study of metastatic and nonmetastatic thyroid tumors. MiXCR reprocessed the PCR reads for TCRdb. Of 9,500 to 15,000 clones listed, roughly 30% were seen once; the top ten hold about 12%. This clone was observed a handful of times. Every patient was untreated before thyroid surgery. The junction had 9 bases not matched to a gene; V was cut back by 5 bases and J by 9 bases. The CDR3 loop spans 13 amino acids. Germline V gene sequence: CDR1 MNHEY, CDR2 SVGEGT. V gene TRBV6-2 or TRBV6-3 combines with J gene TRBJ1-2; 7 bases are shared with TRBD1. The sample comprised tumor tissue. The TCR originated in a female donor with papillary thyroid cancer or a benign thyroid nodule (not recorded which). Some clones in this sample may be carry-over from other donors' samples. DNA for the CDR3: TGTGCCAGCAGTAACTACAGGGGTGGCTGCTACACCTTC. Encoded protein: CASSNYRGGCYTF.